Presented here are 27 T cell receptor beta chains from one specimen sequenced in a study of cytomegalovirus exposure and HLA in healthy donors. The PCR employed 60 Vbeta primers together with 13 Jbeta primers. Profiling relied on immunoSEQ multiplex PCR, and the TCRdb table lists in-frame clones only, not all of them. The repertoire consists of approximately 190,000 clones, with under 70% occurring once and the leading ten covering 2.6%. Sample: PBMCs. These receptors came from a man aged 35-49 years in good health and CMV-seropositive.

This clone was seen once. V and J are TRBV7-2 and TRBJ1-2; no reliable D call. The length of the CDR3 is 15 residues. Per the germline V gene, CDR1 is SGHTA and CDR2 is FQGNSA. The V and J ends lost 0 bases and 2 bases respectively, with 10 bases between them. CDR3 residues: CASSLAAGSNYGYTF. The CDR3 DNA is TGTGCCAGCAGCTTAGCGGCAGGATCAAACTATGGCTACACCTTC.

In DNA form, the CDR3 reads TGTGCCAGCAGCCCCGGGGGGTCCGGCCTGTTTTTT. It yields the protein CASSPGGSGLFF. V gene TRBV7-9 combines with J gene TRBJ1-4, with a tentative D call TRBD1 (5 bases). The germline V gene encodes CDR1 SEHNR and CDR2 FQNEAQ (reference sequence). CDR3 length: 12 residues. Trimming cost V 5 bases and J 14 bases, with 15 bases left between them.

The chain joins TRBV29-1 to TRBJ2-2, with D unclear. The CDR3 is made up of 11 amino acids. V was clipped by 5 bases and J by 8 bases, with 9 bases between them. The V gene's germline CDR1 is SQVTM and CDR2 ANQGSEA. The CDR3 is CSVHVTGELFF. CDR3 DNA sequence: TGCAGCGTTCACGTGACTGGGGAGCTGTTTTTT.

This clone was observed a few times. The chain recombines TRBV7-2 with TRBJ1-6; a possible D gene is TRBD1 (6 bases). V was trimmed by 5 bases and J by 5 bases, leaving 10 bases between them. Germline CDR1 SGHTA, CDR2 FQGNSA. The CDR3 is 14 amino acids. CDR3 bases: TGTGCCAGCAGCAGACAGGCTAATAATTCACCCCTCCACTTT. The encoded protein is CASSRQANNSPLHF.

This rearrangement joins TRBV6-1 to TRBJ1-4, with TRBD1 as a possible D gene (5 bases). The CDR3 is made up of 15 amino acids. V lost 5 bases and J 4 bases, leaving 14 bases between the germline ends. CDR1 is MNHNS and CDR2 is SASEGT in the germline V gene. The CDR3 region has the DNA TGTGCCAGCAGTCCTCGACAGCCACATAATGAAAAACTGTTTTTT. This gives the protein CASSPRQPHNEKLFF.

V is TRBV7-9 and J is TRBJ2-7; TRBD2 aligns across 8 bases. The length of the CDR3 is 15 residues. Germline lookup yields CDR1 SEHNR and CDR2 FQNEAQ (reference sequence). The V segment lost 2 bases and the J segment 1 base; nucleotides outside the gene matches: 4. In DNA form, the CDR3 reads TGTGCCAGCAGCTTATGGGCGGGGGGATCCTACGAGCAGTACTTC. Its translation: CASSLWAGGSYEQYF.

CDR3 residues: CASSLATGGNEKLFF. The CDR3 nucleotides are TGCGCCAGCAGCTTGGCGACAGGGGGTAATGAAAAACTGTTTTTT. V is TRBV5-1 and J is TRBJ1-4; 9 nucleotides agree with TRBD1. The CDR3 length is 15 residues. V was pared by 0 bases and J by 4 bases, with 1 base of the junction left unmatched. In germline, CDR1 is SGHRS, CDR2 YFSETQ.

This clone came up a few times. The CDR3, as DNA: TGTGCCAGCAGTTTTTCCCAAAGACGACAGGGACTGTACCAAGAGACCCAGTACTTC. This encodes CASSFSQRRQGLYQETQYF. This chain uses TRBV28 with TRBJ2-5; tentatively, D is TRBD1 (7 bases). The germline gives CDR1 MDHEN, CDR2 SYDVKM. Trimming removed 3 bases at V and 0 bases at J, with 23 bases between. The CDR3 has 19 residues.

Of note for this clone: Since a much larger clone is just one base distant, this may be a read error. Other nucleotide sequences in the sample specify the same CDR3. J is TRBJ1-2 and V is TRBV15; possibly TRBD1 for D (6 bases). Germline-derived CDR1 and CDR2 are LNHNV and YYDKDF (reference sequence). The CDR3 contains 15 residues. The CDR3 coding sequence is TGCGCCACCAGCAGAGATGGATCGAGGGGGGGTGGCTACACCTTC. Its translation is CATSRDGSRGGGYTF.

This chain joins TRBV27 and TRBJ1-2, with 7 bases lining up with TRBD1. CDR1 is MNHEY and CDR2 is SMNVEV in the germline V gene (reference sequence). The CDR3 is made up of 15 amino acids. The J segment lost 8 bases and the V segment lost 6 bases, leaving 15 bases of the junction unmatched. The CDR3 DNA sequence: TGTGCCAGCAGCACACGGGAGACAGGGCGAGGGGGCTACACCTTC. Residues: CASSTRETGRGGYTF.

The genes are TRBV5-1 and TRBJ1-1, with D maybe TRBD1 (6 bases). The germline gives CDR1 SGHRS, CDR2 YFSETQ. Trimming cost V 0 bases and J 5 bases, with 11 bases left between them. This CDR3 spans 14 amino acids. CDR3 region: CASSLDRAPTEAFF. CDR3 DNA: TGCGCCAGCAGCTTGGACAGGGCCCCAACTGAAGCTTTCTTT.

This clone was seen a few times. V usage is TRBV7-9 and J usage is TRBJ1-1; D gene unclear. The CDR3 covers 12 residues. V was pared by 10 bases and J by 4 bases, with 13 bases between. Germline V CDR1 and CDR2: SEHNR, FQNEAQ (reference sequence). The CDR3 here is CATTEGGTEAFF. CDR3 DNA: TGTGCCACTACCGAGGGTGGCACTGAAGCTTTCTTT.

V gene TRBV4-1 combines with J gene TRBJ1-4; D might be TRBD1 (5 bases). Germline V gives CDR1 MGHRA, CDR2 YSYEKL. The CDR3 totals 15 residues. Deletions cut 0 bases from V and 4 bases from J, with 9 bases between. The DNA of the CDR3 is TGCGCCAGCAGCCAAGAAGGGGTGGGTAATGAAAAACTGTTTTTT. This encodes CASSQEGVGNEKLFF.

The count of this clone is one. The CDR3 reads CASSPSFISSGANVLTF. CDR3 sequence (DNA): TGTGCCAGCAGCCCTTCCTTTATATCGTCTGGGGCCAACGTCCTGACTTTC. The V call is TRBV7-6, the J call TRBJ2-6; no reliable D call. V shed 5 bases and J shed 1 base, with 15 bases lying between them. This CDR3 is built from 17 residues. From germline, CDR1 is SGHVS and CDR2 FNYEAQ.

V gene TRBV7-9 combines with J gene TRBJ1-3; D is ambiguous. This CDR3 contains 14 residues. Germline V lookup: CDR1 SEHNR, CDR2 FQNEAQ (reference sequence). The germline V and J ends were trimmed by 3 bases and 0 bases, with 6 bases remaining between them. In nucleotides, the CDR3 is TGTGCCAGCAGCTTTGCGGGCTCTGGAAACACCATATATTTT. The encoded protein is CASSFAGSGNTIYF.

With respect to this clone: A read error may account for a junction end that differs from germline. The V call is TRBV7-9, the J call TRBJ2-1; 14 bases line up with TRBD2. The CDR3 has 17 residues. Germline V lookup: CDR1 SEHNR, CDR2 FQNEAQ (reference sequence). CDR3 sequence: CSSSTRLAGGLFNEQFF. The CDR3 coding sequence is TGTTCCAGCAGCACGCGACTAGCGGGGGGGCTTTTTAATGAGCAGTTCTTC.

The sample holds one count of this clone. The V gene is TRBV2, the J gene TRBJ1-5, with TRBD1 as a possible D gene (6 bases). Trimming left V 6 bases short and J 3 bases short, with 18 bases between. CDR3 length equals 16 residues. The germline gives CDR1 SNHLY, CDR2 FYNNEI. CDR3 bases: TGTGCCAGCAGCGCCTACAGGGCTACCCTCAATCAGCCCCAGCATTTT. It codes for CASSAYRATLNQPQHF. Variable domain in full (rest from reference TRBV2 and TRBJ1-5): EPEVTQTPSHQVTQMGQEVILRCVPISNHLYFYWYRQILGQKVEFLVSFYNNEISEKSEIFDDQFSVERPDGSNFTLKIRSTKLEDSAMYFCASSAYRATLNQPQHFGDGTRLSIL.

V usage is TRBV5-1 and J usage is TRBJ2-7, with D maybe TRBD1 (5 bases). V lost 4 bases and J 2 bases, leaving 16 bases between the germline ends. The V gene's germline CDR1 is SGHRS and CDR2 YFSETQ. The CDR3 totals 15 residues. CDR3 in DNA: TGCGCCAGCAGCCGCGACAGTCGAACGGCCTACGAGCAGTACTTC. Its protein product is CASSRDSRTAYEQYF.

The CDR3 DNA is TGTGCCAGCAGACGGCAGGTACTTCCGAACACTGAAGCTTTCTTT. It is translated as CASRRQVLPNTEAFF. This chain connects TRBV2 to TRBJ1-1, with D unclear. The V end was cut by 6 bases, the J end by 1 base, with 15 bases between. CDR3 length: 15 amino acids. Germline assignment: CDR1 SNHLY and CDR2 FYNNEI.

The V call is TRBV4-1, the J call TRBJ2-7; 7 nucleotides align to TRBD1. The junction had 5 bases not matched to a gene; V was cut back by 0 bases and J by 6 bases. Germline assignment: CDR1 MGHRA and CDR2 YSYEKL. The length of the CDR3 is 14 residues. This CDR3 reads CASSQDSRGREQYF. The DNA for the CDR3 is TGCGCCAGCAGCCAAGATAGTAGGGGGCGCGAGCAGTACTTC.

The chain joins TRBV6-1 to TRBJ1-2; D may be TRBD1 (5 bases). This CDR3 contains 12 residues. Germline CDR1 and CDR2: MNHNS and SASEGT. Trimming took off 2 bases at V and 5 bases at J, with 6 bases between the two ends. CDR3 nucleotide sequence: TGTGCCAGCAGTGAACGGGGGTATGGCTACACCTTC. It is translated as CASSERGYGYTF.

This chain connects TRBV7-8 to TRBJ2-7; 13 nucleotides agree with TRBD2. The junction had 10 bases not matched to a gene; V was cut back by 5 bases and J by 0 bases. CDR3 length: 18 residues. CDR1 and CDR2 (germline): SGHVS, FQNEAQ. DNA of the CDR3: TGTGCCAGCAGCCTCCCCGGGACTAGCGGGGCGAGCTCCTACGAGCAGTACTTC. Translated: CASSLPGTSGASSYEQYF.

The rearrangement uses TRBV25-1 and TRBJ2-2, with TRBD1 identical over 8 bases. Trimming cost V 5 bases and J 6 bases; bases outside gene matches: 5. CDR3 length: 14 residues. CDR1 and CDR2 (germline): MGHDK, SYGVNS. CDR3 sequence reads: CASSPLQGAGELFF. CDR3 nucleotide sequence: TGTGCCAGCAGTCCCCTACAGGGGGCCGGGGAGCTGTTTTTT.

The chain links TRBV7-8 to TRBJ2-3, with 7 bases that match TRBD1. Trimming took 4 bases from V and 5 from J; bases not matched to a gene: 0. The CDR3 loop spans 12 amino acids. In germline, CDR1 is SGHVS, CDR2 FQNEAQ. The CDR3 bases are TGTGCCAGCAGCTACAGGGGAGATACGCAGTATTTT. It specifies CASSYRGDTQYF.

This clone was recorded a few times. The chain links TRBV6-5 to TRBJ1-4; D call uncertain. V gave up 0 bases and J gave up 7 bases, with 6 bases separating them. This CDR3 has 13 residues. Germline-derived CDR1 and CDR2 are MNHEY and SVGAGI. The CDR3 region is CASSYSPGEKLFF. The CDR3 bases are TGTGCCAGCAGTTACTCGCCAGGTGAAAAACTGTTTTTT.

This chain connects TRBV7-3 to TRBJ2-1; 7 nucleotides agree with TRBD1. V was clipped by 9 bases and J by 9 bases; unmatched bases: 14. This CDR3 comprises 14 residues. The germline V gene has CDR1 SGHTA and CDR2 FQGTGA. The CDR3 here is CASQDSRGGSEQFF. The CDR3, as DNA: TGTGCCAGTCAAGACAGTCGAGGGGGCAGTGAGCAGTTCTTC.

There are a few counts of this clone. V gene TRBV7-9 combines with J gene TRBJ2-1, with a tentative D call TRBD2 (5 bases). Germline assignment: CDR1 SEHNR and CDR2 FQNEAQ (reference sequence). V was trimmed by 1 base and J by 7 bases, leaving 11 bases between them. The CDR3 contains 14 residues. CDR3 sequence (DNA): TGTGCCAGCAGCTTAGTTGGGGAGATGAATGAGCAGTTCTTC. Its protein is CASSLVGEMNEQFF.